Sequencing of this T cell receptor (beta chain) was carried out in a study of cytotoxic CD8 clonotypes in ibrutinib-treated CLL. Looking at the study overall: For this cohort, patients were some eleven relapsed/refractory and some 15 treatment-naive, while under 18 were IGHV unmutated.

A 1 in 200,000 to 1 in 1 million T cell depth was the sequencing target. The data were produced by immunoSEQ multiplex PCR, yet TCRdb's version contains in-frame clones alone and is incomplete. The repertoire holds some 160,000 clones, with 70% to 85% as singletons. Genomic DNA in a quantity of around 2 micrograms was derived from cryopreserved PBMCs for TCR beta libraries. CDR3 size: 17 residues. Germline V gene lookup returns CDR1 SNHLY and CDR2 FYNNEI. The V end was cut by 7 bases, the J end by 0 bases, with 16 bases between. Sequencing was performed on PBMCs, taken after 12 months of ibrutinib treatment. The chain recombines TRBV2 with TRBJ2-6; D is ambiguous. This TCR was sampled from a human donor with chronic lymphocytic leukemia. CDR3 coding DNA: TGTGCCAGCACTAGGCGAGCCTCAAGCTCTGGGGCCAACGTCCTGACTTTC. Amino acid sequence: CASTRRASSSGANVLTF.